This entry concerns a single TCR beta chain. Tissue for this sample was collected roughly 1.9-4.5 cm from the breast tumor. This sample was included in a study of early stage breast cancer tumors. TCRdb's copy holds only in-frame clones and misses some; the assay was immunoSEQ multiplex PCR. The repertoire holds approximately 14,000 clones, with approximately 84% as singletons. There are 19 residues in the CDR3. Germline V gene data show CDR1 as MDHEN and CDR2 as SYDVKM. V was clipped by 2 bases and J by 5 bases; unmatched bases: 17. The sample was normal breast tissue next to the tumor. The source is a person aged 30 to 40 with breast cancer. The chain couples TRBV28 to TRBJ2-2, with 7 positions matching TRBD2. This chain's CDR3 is CASSLLVGGRARRTGELFF. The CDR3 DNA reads TGTGCCAGCAGTTTACTCGTCGGTGGGAGGGCCAGGAGGACCGGGGAGCTGTTTTTT. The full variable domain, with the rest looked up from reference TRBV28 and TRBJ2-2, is DVKVTQSSRYLVKRTGEKVFLECVQDMDHENMFWYRQDPGLGLRLIYFSYDVKMKEKGDIPEGYSVSREKKERFSLILESASTNQTSMYLCASSLLVGGRARRTGELFFGEGSRLTVL.